This entry lists 30 T cell receptor beta chains sequenced from one sample in a study of CD8 T cells in Susac syndrome. Random-hexamer reverse transcription was applied to about 0.5 to 1 ug RNA. TCRdb re-called the immunoSEQ multiplex PCR reads through MiXCR, storing one row per CDR3 protein. The table includes about 84,000 distinct CDR3 sequences, about 96% detected once. Material for sequencing was CD8+ T cells from PBMCs. The receptors derive from a human donor with Susac syndrome.

The chain combines TRBV5-6 with TRBJ1-2; TRBD1 matches at 7 bases. The germline V gene encodes CDR1 SGHDT and CDR2 YYEEEE. This CDR3 has 15 amino acids. The J segment lost 4 bases and the V segment lost 7 bases, leaving 13 bases of the junction unmatched. This chain's CDR3 is CASGDQGDVGYGYTF. The CDR3 DNA reads TGTGCCAGCGGGGATCAGGGGGATGTAGGCTATGGCTACACCTTC.

This CDR3 is CASSSSGRDTQYF. The CDR3 region has the DNA TGTGCCAGCAGTTCCAGTGGGCGTGATACGCAGTATTTT. The gene calls are TRBV12-3 or TRBV12-4 and TRBJ2-3, with D unresolved. V was pared by 4 bases and J by 6 bases, with 11 bases between. This CDR3 contains 13 residues.

The rearrangement joins TRBV6-2 or TRBV6-3 to TRBJ2-5; 12 bases align to TRBD1. This CDR3 is 15 amino acids long. V shed 4 bases, J shed 4 bases, and the junction held 4 bases outside the gene matches. Germline V CDR1 and CDR2: MNHEY, SVGEGT. The CDR3 here is CASSFGTGGAETQYF. As DNA, the CDR3 is TGTGCCAGCAGTTTTGGGACAGGGGGCGCAGAGACCCAGTACTTC.

V usage is TRBV7-9 and J usage is TRBJ2-5, with 7 bases fitting TRBD2. The germline CDR1 and CDR2 sequences are SEHNR and FQNEAQ (reference sequence). The CDR3 runs 16 residues. J lost 3 bases, V lost 5 bases, and 12 bases had no gene match. The CDR3 loop reads CASSPSGGAPKETQYF. The CDR3 DNA reads TGTGCCAGCAGCCCTTCGGGAGGCGCTCCAAAAGAGACCCAGTACTTC.

J is TRBJ2-1 and V is TRBV7-8; D not resolved. Germline-derived CDR1 and CDR2 are SGHVS and FQNEAQ. Trimming shortened V by 5 bases and J by 7 bases, and 12 bases separated the two germline ends. The CDR3 is 13 amino acids. The CDR3 loop reads CASSETQGNEQFF. Written as DNA, the CDR3 is TGTGCCAGCAGCGAAACCCAAGGGAATGAGCAGTTCTTC.

This chain links TRBV7-9 with TRBJ2-7, with 8 bases matching TRBD1. The CDR3 runs to 12 residues. With V trimmed by 5 bases and J by 4 bases, 1 base remained unmatched. Germline loops: CDR1 SEHNR, CDR2 FQNEAQ (reference sequence). The CDR3 DNA sequence: TGTGCCAGCAGCCGGACAGGGTACGAGCAGTACGTC. Residues: CASSRTGYEQYV.

The chain couples TRBV29-1 to TRBJ1-2; D unclear. Trimming cost V 0 bases and J 4 bases, with 6 bases left between them. Germline assignment: CDR1 SQVTM and CDR2 ANQGSEA. The CDR3 covers 12 residues. The CDR3 region has the DNA TGCAGCGTTGAAGATCGATCCTATGGCTACACCTTC. Its protein product is CSVEDRSYGYTF.

By share, this clonotype ranks as medium-sized. The genes are TRBV13 and TRBJ2-1; TRBD1 aligns across 8 bases. CDR1 is PRHDT and CDR2 is FYEKMQ in the germline V gene (reference sequence). V lost 10 bases to trimming and J lost 7 bases; unmatched junction nucleotides: 9. This CDR3 region has 13 residues. CDR3 amino acids: CAITDRAWNEQFF. The CDR3 DNA follows: TGTGCCATAACGGACAGGGCCTGGAATGAGCAGTTCTTC.

V is TRBV12-5 and J is TRBJ2-3; D may be TRBD2 (5 bases). V shed 5 bases and J shed 3 bases, with 12 bases lying between them. The germline CDR1 and CDR2 sequences are LGHNT and FRNRAP. The CDR3 consists of 14 residues. The CDR3, as DNA: TGTGCTAGTGGTCGGGATCTTTCGACAGATACGCAGTATTTT. This translates into CASGRDLSTDTQYF.

The V and J genes are TRBV9 and TRBJ2-1, with D perhaps matching TRBD2 (6 bases). In germline, CDR1 is SGDLS, CDR2 YYNGEE. Trimming cost V 0 bases and J 5 bases, with 12 bases left between them. The CDR3 length is 15 residues. The CDR3 protein is CASSVAGVPHNEQFF. The CDR3 nucleotides are TGTGCCAGCAGCGTAGCGGGAGTCCCCCACAATGAGCAGTTCTTC.

This clonotype has a single count. J is TRBJ1-2 and V is TRBV27; D call uncertain. V lost 5 bases and J 4 bases, leaving 11 bases between the germline ends. Germline V gene data show CDR1 as MNHEY and CDR2 as SMNVEV (reference sequence). This CDR3 is built from 13 residues. As DNA, the CDR3 is TGTGCCAGCAGTAACAGCAGGATCTATGGCTACACCTTC. Translating gives CASSNSRIYGYTF.

The chain employs TRBV29-1 and TRBJ2-2; 7 nucleotides line up with TRBD1. The V and J ends lost 6 bases and 1 base, in that order; junction bases with no gene match: 11. The CDR3 has 16 residues. Looked up from germline, CDR1 is SQVTM and CDR2 is ANQGSEA. The chain's CDR3 is CSVSIGTAQNTGELFF. The DNA for the CDR3 is TGCAGCGTCTCAATCGGGACAGCACAGAACACCGGGGAGCTGTTTTTT.

The gene calls are TRBV11-1 and TRBJ2-7; tentative D call: TRBD2 (6 bases). CDR1 SGHAT and CDR2 FQDESV come from the germline V gene (reference sequence). Trimming took 5 bases from V and 0 from J, leaving 14 bases between them. The CDR3 consists of 15 residues. The CDR3 protein is CASSHEAGSSYEQYF. For the CDR3, the DNA is TGTGCCAGCAGCCACGAAGCGGGTAGCTCCTACGAGCAGTACTTC.

The chain carries TRBV21-1 and TRBJ1-5; the D call TRBD1 from the table was never checked on the DNA. TRBV21-1 is described as a pseudogene. This CDR3 contains 17 residues. CDR3 amino acids: CASSWRDRGLESQPQHF. The CDR3 region has the DNA TGTGCCAGCAGCTGGCGGGACAGGGGGCTGGAGAGTCAGCCCCAGCATTTT.

This chain connects TRBV24-1 to TRBJ2-5, with D possibly being TRBD1 (5 bases). Trimming removed 4 bases from V and 5 bases from J, with 16 bases in between. The CDR3 is 15 residues long. Germline CDR1 is KGHDR and CDR2 is SFDVKD. CDR3 protein: CATSEGRVRSETQYF. In nucleotides, the CDR3 is TGTGCCACCAGTGAGGGGCGAGTGCGATCGGAGACCCAGTACTTC.

This chain links TRBV11-1 with TRBJ2-7, with a possible D match to TRBD1 (5 bases). In germline, CDR1 is SGHAT, CDR2 FQDESV (reference sequence). This CDR3 comprises 13 residues. Trimming took off 4 bases at V and 7 bases at J, with 14 bases between the two ends. The CDR3: CASSSVQGREQYF. CDR3 nucleotides: TGTGCCAGCAGCTCCGTTCAGGGCAGGGAGCAGTACTTC.

The chain combines TRBV11-2 with TRBJ2-5; 7 nucleotides align to TRBD2. This CDR3 is 14 amino acids long. From germline, CDR1 is SGHAT and CDR2 FQNNGV. V shed 2 bases, J shed 3 bases, and the junction held 3 bases outside the gene matches. The CDR3 protein is CASSLWGGEETQYF. Here the CDR3 DNA reads TGTGCCAGCAGCTTATGGGGAGGGGAAGAGACCCAGTACTTC.

CDR3 in amino acids: CSARGSGISYEQYF. The CDR3 coding sequence is TGCAGTGCTAGAGGTAGCGGGATCTCCTACGAGCAGTACTTC. The chain uses TRBV20-1 and TRBJ2-7, with 8 bases matching TRBD2. Germline V gene lookup returns CDR1 DFQATT and CDR2 SNEGSKA (reference sequence). The CDR3 is 14 amino acids. V was clipped by 1 base and J by 0 bases; unmatched bases: 2.

The chain carries TRBV23-1 and TRBJ1-5; TRBD1 might be the D (5 bases). TRBV23-1 is marked as an open reading frame, function uncertain. Trimming stripped 7 bases from V and 6 bases from J, with 19 bases between. The CDR3 covers 15 residues. The CDR3 loop is CASTHRGGGGQPQHF. The CDR3, as DNA: TGCGCCAGCACCCATCGGGGGGGTGGAGGTCAGCCCCAGCATTTT.

CDR3 in DNA: TGTGCCAGCAGCCCCCAAGGGGCCACGGGCTACAATGAGCAGTTCTTC. As protein: CASSPQGATGYNEQFF. The chain carries TRBV5-6 and TRBJ2-1; tentatively, D is TRBD1 (5 bases). Germline V gene lookup returns CDR1 SGHDT and CDR2 YYEEEE. V was shortened by 4 bases and J by 3 bases, with 17 bases between the two germline ends. The CDR3 contains 16 residues.

The rearrangement uses TRBV4-3 and TRBJ2-1, with 7 bases identical to TRBD2. The CDR3 consists of 17 residues. V lost 3 bases, J lost 4 bases, and 12 bases stayed unmatched. CDR1 is LGHNA, CDR2 YSLEER, per germline. The DNA of the CDR3 is TGCGCCAGCAGCCACTTTAGAAGCCGGGGGGATTACAATGAGCAGTTCTTC. Its translation is CASSHFRSRGDYNEQFF.

The chain joins TRBV11-2 to TRBJ2-5; tentatively, D is TRBD1 or TRBD2 (6 bases each). Germline V gene sequence: CDR1 SGHAT, CDR2 FQNNGV. CDR3 length equals 15 residues. Trimming removed 6 bases at V and 4 bases at J, with 18 bases between. CDR3 in DNA: TGTGCCAGCAGTCTCGTGGGGGGCTCGGGAGAGACCCAGTACTTC. Its translation is CASSLVGGSGETQYF.

J is TRBJ2-7 and V is TRBV27, with D unclear. This CDR3 spans 14 amino acids. Germline values: CDR1 MNHEY, CDR2 SMNVEV (reference sequence). Trimming cost V 1 base and J 0 bases, with 7 bases left between them. CDR3 region: CASSLFGSSYEQYF. CDR3 nucleotide sequence: TGTGCCAGCAGTTTATTTGGCAGCTCCTACGAGCAGTACTTC.

The chain has TRBV20-1 and TRBJ2-7; D ambiguous. The CDR3 extends over 11 amino acids. CDR1 is DFQATT and CDR2 is SNEGSKA in the germline V gene (reference sequence). The CDR3 nucleotides are TGCAGCGTCAGTAGGGCCTACGAGCAGTACTTC. This sequence encodes CSVSRAYEQYF.

The chain employs TRBV30 and TRBJ1-1; D call uncertain. The V gene's germline CDR1 is GTSNPN and CDR2 SVGIG (reference sequence). Trimming took 4 bases from V and 8 from J, leaving 8 bases between them. The CDR3 contains 10 residues. The CDR3 nucleotides are TGTGCCTGGATAGGGCGGGAAGCTTTCTTT. It encodes CAWIGREAFF.

This chain connects TRBV20-1 to TRBJ2-7, with TRBD1 matching over 8 bases. V shed 4 bases, J shed 7 bases, and the junction held 24 bases outside the gene matches. The CDR3 length is 18 residues. The germline V gene has CDR1 DFQATT and CDR2 SNEGSKA (reference sequence). The chain's CDR3 is CSATSVAPTGARGMEQYF. The CDR3 region has the DNA TGCAGTGCTACTTCGGTCGCCCCGACAGGGGCGCGGGGTATGGAGCAGTACTTC.

Turning to this clonotype: A much larger clone sits a single nucleotide away, making a read error possible. This sequence joins TRBV28 and TRBJ2-3; the D gene is possibly TRBD2 (5 bases). V was shortened by 5 bases and J by 6 bases, with 6 bases between the two germline ends. Germline V lookup: CDR1 MDHEN, CDR2 SYDVKM. This CDR3 spans 11 amino acids. CDR3 sequence: CASSRGDTQYF. The DNA for the CDR3 is TGTGCCAGCAGTCGCGGGGATACGCAGTATTTT.

The chain couples TRBV7-9 to TRBJ2-5, with D unresolved. V lost 3 bases, J lost 4 bases, and 6 bases lay in between. The germline gives CDR1 SEHNR, CDR2 FQNEAQ (reference sequence). This CDR3 has 12 residues. CDR3 in DNA: TGTGCCAGCAGCTTGAATGGAGAGACCCAGTACTTC. Its translation: CASSLNGETQYF.

The chain uses TRBV4-3 and TRBJ1-6; D unclear. This CDR3 comprises 13 residues. Per germline, CDR1 LGHNA and CDR2 YSLEER. V gave up 1 base and J gave up 7 bases, with 5 bases separating them. The CDR3 DNA reads as TGCGCCAGCAGCCAAGCACCGAATTCACCCCTCCACTTT. Translation: CASSQAPNSPLHF.

This sequence joins TRBV7-9 and TRBJ1-2; no clear D gene. CDR3 length: 11 residues. Trimming shortened V by 4 bases and J by 8 bases, and 8 bases separated the two germline ends. CDR1 SEHNR and CDR2 FQNEAQ come from the germline V gene (reference sequence). CDR3 coding DNA: TGTGCCAGCAGCTCCAAAACGGGCTACACCTTC. Amino acids: CASSSKTGYTF.